This T cell receptor beta chain was found in a study of control samples from healthy donors and cancer patients. The repertoire was sequenced with immunoSEQ multiplex PCR; TCRdb's copy has only in-frame clones and lacks some. The sample has about 120,000 clones, 80% to 90% seen once. This CDR3 contains 16 residues. From germline, CDR1 is GTSNPN and CDR2 SVGIG (reference sequence). V dropped 3 bases and J dropped 2 bases, with 18 bases sitting between them. The chain joins TRBV30 to TRBJ2-3; unclear D gene. This sequence was found in a woman aged 45-65 years with colorectal cancer. What was sequenced was PBMCs. The CDR3 protein is CAWSATFGVVTDTQYF. CDR3 sequence (DNA): TGTGCCTGGAGCGCTACGTTTGGGGTTGTCACAGATACGCAGTATTTT.